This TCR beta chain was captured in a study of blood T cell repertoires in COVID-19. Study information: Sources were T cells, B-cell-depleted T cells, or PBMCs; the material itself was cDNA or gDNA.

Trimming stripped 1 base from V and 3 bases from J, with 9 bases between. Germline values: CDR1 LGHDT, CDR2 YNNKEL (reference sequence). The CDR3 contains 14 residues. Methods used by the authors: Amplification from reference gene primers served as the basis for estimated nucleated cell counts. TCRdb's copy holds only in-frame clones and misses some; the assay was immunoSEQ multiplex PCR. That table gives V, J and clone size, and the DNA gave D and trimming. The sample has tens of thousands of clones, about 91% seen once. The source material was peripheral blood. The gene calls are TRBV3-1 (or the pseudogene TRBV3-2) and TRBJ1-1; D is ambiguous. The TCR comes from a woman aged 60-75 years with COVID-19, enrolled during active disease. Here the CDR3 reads CASSQGHLDTEAFF. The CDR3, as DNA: TGTGCCAGCAGCCAAGGGCACCTGGACACTGAAGCTTTCTTT.